The 2 T cell receptor beta chains below come from one sample, sequenced in a study of identical twins. Each CDR3 protein is one row after TCRdb ran MiXCR on the 5' RACE reads. The data contain under 1 million distinct CDR3 sequences, about 12% of them singletons. These records were also assigned to another study, of yellow fever vaccine responses in identical twins.

The sample was PBMCs. These receptors were taken from a young woman in good health.

In its sample, this clonotype was seen many times. The chain combines TRBV11-2 with TRBJ2-7; D ambiguous. The CDR3 covers 15 residues. Germline V lookup: CDR1 SGHAT, CDR2 FQNNGV. The ends were cut back, 1 base at V and 4 bases at J, with 14 bases in the middle. CDR3 sequence: CASSLALGPSYEQYF. CDR3 nucleotide sequence: TGTGCCAGCAGCTTAGCCCTAGGCCCCTCGTACGAGCAGTACTTC.

In its sample, this clonotype was seen a few times. This chain links TRBV28 with TRBJ2-5, with 7 positions matching TRBD2. Germline loops: CDR1 MDHEN, CDR2 SYDVKM. Trimming cost V 5 bases and J 12 bases; bases outside gene matches: 12. This CDR3 comprises 13 residues. The CDR3 DNA reads TGTGCCAGCAGTCCCGCCGGGGGGAGGTCGAAGTACTTC. Translating gives CASSPAGGRSKYF.